One T cell receptor beta chain is described in this entry. No antigen is known for it. This CDR3 is built from 14 residues. The germline CDR1 and CDR2 sequences are SGHRS and YFSETQ. V was cut by 0 bases and J by 5 bases, with 8 bases left in between. RNA extraction and reverse transcription yielded cDNA as sequencing template. The assay was immunoSEQ multiplex PCR, and TCRdb's table has in-frame clones only and misses some. The sample shows about 100,000 clones, 44% of them seen only once. Treatment in this sample: oral pan-JAK inhibitor, 5-10 mg twice daily. This specimen belongs to a study of CD8+ T cells in alopecia areata. General observations from the study: Lesional tissue from the scalp (especially in alopecia totalis/universalis) showed higher clonality than normal scalp. Since there was just one nonresponder, nobody can yet say how baseline CD8+ expansion ties to response.

This specimen consisted of CD8+ T cells sorted from blood, obtained at week 24, from a patient treated with tofacitinib. This TCR was recovered from a human donor with alopecia areata. The V gene is TRBV5-1, the J gene TRBJ2-2, with D possibly being TRBD2 (5 bases). Here the CDR3 reads CASSLGRGTGELFF. The CDR3 DNA follows: TGCGCCAGCAGCTTGGGGAGAGGGACCGGGGAGCTGTTTTTT.